This is a list of T cell receptor beta chains from one sample in a study of blood T cell repertoires in COVID-19. The assay was immunoSEQ multiplex PCR, and TCRdb's table has in-frame clones only and misses some. The table includes 650,000 to 800,000 clones, 85% to 90% detected once. The sample consisted of peripheral blood. These receptors were obtained from a woman between 18 and 29 years old with acute or convalescent COVID-19. Both conserved end residues are part of each CDR3. The D gene is left open where the match is weak. Clone size appears in some rows only: once, few, many, or a class for an expanded clone.

TRBV10-3	.	TRBJ2-7	TRBD1	TGTGCCACCGGGGACAGGGACTACGAGCAGTACTTC	CATGDRDYEQYF
TRBV28	.	TRBJ1-2	.	TGTGCCAGCAGTCTGCAGGGCCCTGGCTACACCTTC	CASSLQGPGYTF
TRBV5-4	.	TRBJ1-2	TRBD1	TGTGCCAGCAGACCGGACAGGGAGACTGGCTACACCTTC	CASRPDRETGYTF
TRBV6-5	.	TRBJ1-5	.	TGTGCCAGTGGACCCCGGGGGGGCAATCAGCCCCAGCATTTT	CASGPRGGNQPQHF
TRBV19	.	TRBJ2-1	.	TGTGCCAGTAGTAATGGGCCTCACAAGTTCTTC	CASSNGPHKFF
TRBV30	.	TRBJ1-1	.	TGTGCCTGGAGTCCTAAACAGGGTTTGAACACTGAAGCTTTCTTT	CAWSPKQGLNTEAFF
TRBV7-9	.	TRBJ1-2	TRBD1	TGTGCCAGCAGCTCGGGACAGGGGGCTGATGGCTACACCTTC	CASSSGQGADGYTF
TRBV13	.	TRBJ1-6	.	TGTGCCAGCAGCTTAGGCGTGACACGGCACAATTCACCCCTCCACTTT	CASSLGVTRHNSPLHF
TRBV27	.	TRBJ1-5	.	TGTGCCAGCAGTTTATGGAGAAGAGGGGACACCCATCAGCCCCAGCATTTT	CASSLWRRGDTHQPQHF
TRBV5-1	.	TRBJ1-4	.	TGCGCCAGCAGTGTTACCGGGAATGAGAATGAAAAACTGTTTTTT	CASSVTGNENEKLFF
TRBV6-4	.	TRBJ2-1	TRBD1	TGTGCCAGCAGTGACTCGTACAGGGGGCCCTTGGGACTGGCTGAGCAGTTCTTC	CASSDSYRGPLGLAEQFF
TRBV5-1	.	TRBJ1-6	.	TGCGCCAGCAGCCCCAGGACTGGGAATAATTCACCCCTCCACTTT	CASSPRTGNNSPLHF
TRBV5-6	.	TRBJ2-7	TRBD2	TGTGCCAGCAGCTGGGGTCTAGCGGGGGACGCCTACGAGCAGTACTTC	CASSWGLAGDAYEQYF
TRBV2	.	TRBJ2-7	.	TGTGCCAGCAGTGAAGGCCAGGCAGGGGAGCAGTACTTC	CASSEGQAGEQYF
TRBV5-1	.	TRBJ1-1	TRBD1	TGCGCCAGCAGCTTGGTACAGGGGGACTCAGGCACTGAAGCTTTCTTT	CASSLVQGDSGTEAFF
TRBV4-1	once	TRBJ2-7	.	TGCGCCAGCAGCCAAGAACTCTTTCGTAAGCAGTACTTC	CASSQELFRKQYF
TRBV14	.	TRBJ1-6	.	TGTGCCAGCAGCCATGTCGACAGTCCTAATTCACCCCTCCACTTT	CASSHVDSPNSPLHF
TRBV5-5	.	TRBJ2-7	TRBD1	TGTGCCAGCAGCCTCGGACAGGACGGCTACGAGCAGTACTTC	CASSLGQDGYEQYF
TRBV20-1	.	TRBJ1-1	.	TGCAGTGCAAACCAGGGGACTGAAGCTTTCTTT	CSANQGTEAFF
TRBV19	.	TRBJ1-1	TRBD1	TGTGCTGCCCACCCGGGACAGGGGGCTTCGATGCGATTT	CAAHPGQGASMRF